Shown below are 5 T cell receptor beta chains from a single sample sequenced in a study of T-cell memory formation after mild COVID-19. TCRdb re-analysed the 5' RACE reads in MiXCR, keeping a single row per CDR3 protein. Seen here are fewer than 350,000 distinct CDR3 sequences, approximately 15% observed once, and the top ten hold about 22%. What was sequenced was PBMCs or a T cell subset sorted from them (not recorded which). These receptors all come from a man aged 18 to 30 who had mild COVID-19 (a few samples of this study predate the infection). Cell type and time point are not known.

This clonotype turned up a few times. The CDR3 reads CASSQEGYTEAFF. The DNA of the CDR3 is TGTGCCAGCAGCCAAGAGGGATACACTGAAGCTTTCTTT. The chain carries TRBV4-2 and TRBJ1-1; D gene unclear. Between the trimmed V and J ends, which lost 0 bases and 3 bases, there was a span of 5 bases. The CDR3 is made up of 13 amino acids. Germline V gene sequence: CDR1 LGHNA, CDR2 YNFKEQ.

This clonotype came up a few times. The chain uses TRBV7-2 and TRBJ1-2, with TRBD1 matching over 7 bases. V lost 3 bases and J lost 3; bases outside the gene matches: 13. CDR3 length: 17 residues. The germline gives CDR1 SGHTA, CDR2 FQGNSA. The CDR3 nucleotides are TGTGCCAGCAGCTTTAGCTCCCAAGGGGGCGGCGACTATGGCTACACCTTC. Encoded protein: CASSFSSQGGGDYGYTF.

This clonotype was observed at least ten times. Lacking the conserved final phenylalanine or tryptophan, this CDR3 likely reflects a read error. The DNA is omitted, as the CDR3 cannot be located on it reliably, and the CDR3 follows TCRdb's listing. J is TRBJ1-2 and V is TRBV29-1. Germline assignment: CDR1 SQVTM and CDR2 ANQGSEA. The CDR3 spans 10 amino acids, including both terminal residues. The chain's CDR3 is CSVDSRDFLS.

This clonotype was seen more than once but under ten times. CDR3 sequence reads: CASSLLGGSPLHF. The CDR3 coding sequence is TGTGCCAGCAGTTTACTGGGGGGTTCACCCCTCCACTTT. V is TRBV12-3 or TRBV12-4 and J is TRBJ1-6, with a possible D match to TRBD1 (5 bases). With 2 bases removed from V and 9 bases from J, the gap between germline ends came to 8 bases. The CDR3 has 13 residues.

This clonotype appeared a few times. The CDR3 loop reads CASSTPRQVNYEQYF. The CDR3 DNA sequence: TGTGCCAGCAGCACTCCACGGCAGGTCAACTACGAGCAGTACTTC. The V and J genes are TRBV7-9 and TRBJ2-7; D unresolved. Germline V CDR1 and CDR2: SEHNR, FQNEAQ (reference sequence). Trimming shortened V by 5 bases and J by 3 bases, and 17 bases separated the two germline ends. This CDR3 spans 15 amino acids. Full variable domain (remainder filled in from reference TRBV7-9 and TRBJ2-7): DTGVSQNPRHKITKRGQNVTFRCDPISEHNRLYWYRQTLGQGPEFLTYFQNEAQLEKSRLLSDRFSAERPKGSFSTLEIQRTEQGDSAMYLCASSTPRQVNYEQYFGPGTRLTVT.